This record covers a single TCR beta chain. No antigen is known for it. Losses at the gene ends were 6 bases for V and 10 bases for J; bases not matched to a gene: 19. Germline CDR1 is SGHTA and CDR2 is FQGNSA. The CDR3 totals 18 residues. A multiplex PCR was run with 60 Vbeta primers and 13 Jbeta primers. The repertoire was sequenced with immunoSEQ multiplex PCR; TCRdb's copy has only in-frame clones and lacks some. The sample consists of approximately 140,000 clones, approximately 82% of them appearing once. Healthy people donating bone marrow made up the donors. These data originate in a study of cytomegalovirus exposure and HLA in healthy donors. Study conclusions and caveats: Earlier analysis yielded a pattern in which most TCR beta V segments were productive about 87% or about 30% of the time.

The sequenced material came from PBMCs. This receptor was taken from a boy between 2 and 10 years old in good health and CMV-seronegative. This chain connects TRBV7-2 to TRBJ1-6, with 9 bases that match TRBD1. CDR3 nucleotides: TGTGCCAGCAGTCTCGTCCGAACTACCGGGACAGGGAAATCACCCCTCCACTTT. It is translated as CASSLVRTTGTGKSPLHF.